This entry lists 7 T cell receptor beta chains sequenced from one sample in a study of T cell responses to AZD1222 COVID-19 vaccine. TCRdb keeps only in-frame clones here, not all; method: immunoSEQ multiplex PCR. The table lists 140,000 to 150,000 clones, roughly 86% of them singletons. The sequenced sample was peripheral blood, obtained 28 days after the second AZD1222 dose. The receptors were gathered from an adult who received the AZD1222 COVID-19 vaccine.

The rearrangement links TRBV30 to TRBJ2-4; D is undetermined. The germline V and J ends were trimmed by 2 bases and 1 base, with 18 bases remaining between them. This CDR3 spans 17 amino acids. The V gene's germline CDR1 is GTSNPN and CDR2 SVGIG (reference sequence). CDR3 nucleotides: TGTGCCTGGAGTCCCAGACCGAACGTACCGGCCAAAAACATTCAGTACTTC. This gives the protein CAWSPRPNVPAKNIQYF.

The genes are TRBV28 and TRBJ1-6; no firm D call. CDR1 MDHEN and CDR2 SYDVKM come from the germline V gene. This CDR3 is built from 16 residues. The V and J ends lost 3 bases and 0 bases respectively, with 9 bases between them. The CDR3 is CASSLMGSSYNSPLHF. The CDR3 DNA follows: TGTGCCAGCAGTTTGATGGGAAGCTCCTATAATTCACCCCTCCACTTT.

The chain recombines TRBV21-1 with TRBJ1-5; whether TRBD1, the table's D call, matches the DNA was not checked. TRBV21-1 is flagged as a pseudogene. The CDR3 length is 20 residues. The CDR3 reads CASSKEAGAGSSYSNQPQHF. As DNA, the CDR3 is TGTGCCAGCAGCAAAGAGGCAGGGGCGGGTTCATCATATAGCAATCAGCCCCAGCATTTT.

The table lists this clone with a count of one. J is TRBJ1-5 and V is TRBV19; D unresolved. With 2 bases removed from V and 2 bases from J, the gap between germline ends came to 13 bases. This CDR3 contains 16 residues. Germline-derived CDR1 and CDR2 are LNHDA and SQIVND (reference sequence). The CDR3 reads CASSIHPPRGNQPQHF. CDR3 sequence (DNA): TGTGCCAGTAGTATACATCCTCCAAGGGGCAATCAGCCCCAGCATTTT.

The chain recombines TRBV12-3 or TRBV12-4 with TRBJ2-2; tentatively, D is TRBD2 (7 bases). The CDR3 contains 12 residues. The ends were cut back, 5 bases at V and 7 bases at J, with 8 bases in the middle. In nucleotides, the CDR3 is TGTGCCAGCAGTAGGGGGGGCGGGGAGCTGTTTTTT. Translating it yields CASSRGGGELFF.

V usage is TRBV19 and J usage is TRBJ2-3; D is undetermined. Trimming pared 4 bases from V and 0 bases from J, leaving 14 bases between. Looked up from germline, CDR1 is LNHDA and CDR2 is SQIVND (reference sequence). The CDR3 is 16 residues long. DNA of the CDR3: TGTGCCAGTAGTAAGCTTCTTGTGGGGAGCACAGATACGCAGTATTTT. The encoded protein is CASSKLLVGSTDTQYF.

V is TRBV6-4 and J is TRBJ1-1; a possible D gene is TRBD1 (5 bases). Germline CDR1 and CDR2: MRHNA and SNTAGT. The V end lost 6 bases, the J end lost 0 bases, and 17 bases lay between the germline ends. This CDR3 contains 16 residues. The CDR3 DNA is TGTGCCAGCAGAGATACGGCAGGGCAAATGAACACTGAAGCTTTCTTT. Its protein product is CASRDTAGQMNTEAFF.